This passage covers 17 T cell receptor beta chains from one sample sequenced in a study of blood T cells in healthy people across ages. Next came a second PCR, run for about 7 to 12 cycles, which used a sample-barcoded 5' primer along with a J-beta primer mix. One entry per CDR3 protein results from TCRdb running MiXCR on the 5' RACE reads. The sample holds about 1.8 million distinct CDR3 sequences, around 50% seen once. The source material was blood. All receptors derive from a middle-aged woman in good health.

The rearrangement uses TRBV6-2 or TRBV6-3 and TRBJ2-3; 12 nucleotides match TRBD2. There are 15 residues in the CDR3. Germline assignment: CDR1 MNHEY and CDR2 SVGEGT. With V trimmed by 2 bases and J by 5 bases, 2 bases remained unmatched. As DNA, the CDR3 is TGTGCCAGCAGTTACCCTAGCGGGGGGGAAGATACGCAGTATTTT. Amino acid sequence: CASSYPSGGEDTQYF.

This chain links TRBV3-1 with TRBJ2-6, with D hard to call. Germline CDR1 is LGHDT and CDR2 is YNNKEL (reference sequence). The length of the CDR3 is 16 residues. V lost 1 base, J lost 0 bases, and 7 bases lay in between. CDR3 sequence (DNA): TGTGCCAGCAGCCAAGGGTTTAACTCTGGGGCCAACGTCCTGACTTTC. Its protein is CASSQGFNSGANVLTF.

This clonotype was picked up a small number of times. This sequence joins TRBV28 and TRBJ2-3; 10 bases line up with TRBD2. The CDR3 is made up of 14 amino acids. Per germline, CDR1 MDHEN and CDR2 SYDVKM. V lost 6 bases to trimming and J lost 3 bases; unmatched junction nucleotides: 3. DNA of the CDR3: TGTGCCAGCAGGAGCGGGGGGGCGACAGATACGCAGTATTTT. The encoded protein is CASRSGGATDTQYF. Full variable domain (outside the CDR3, taken from reference TRBV28 and TRBJ2-3): DVKVTQSSRYLVKRTGEKVFLECVQDMDHENMFWYRQDPGLGLRLIYFSYDVKMKEKGDIPEGYSVSREKKERFSLILESASTNQTSMYLCASRSGGATDTQYFGPGTRLTVL.

The gene calls are TRBV6-5 and TRBJ1-2, with TRBD1 matching 8 bases. There are 14 residues in the CDR3. The V gene's germline CDR1 is MNHEY and CDR2 SVGAGI. V lost 0 bases to trimming and J lost 6 bases; unmatched junction nucleotides: 3. The CDR3 sequence is CASSYSPGGDGYTF. CDR3 nucleotides: TGTGCCAGCAGTTACTCGCCAGGGGGCGATGGCTACACCTTC.

The rearrangement joins TRBV6-6 to TRBJ2-1; 9 bases agree with TRBD1. The CDR3 is 15 amino acids. V trimming: 7 bases; J trimming: 9 bases; junction bases outside the gene matches: 13. Germline V gene lookup returns CDR1 MNHNY and CDR2 SVGAGI (reference sequence). The CDR3 protein is CASTWGGTGLTEQFF. Here the CDR3 DNA reads TGTGCCAGCACCTGGGGCGGGACAGGGCTCACTGAGCAGTTCTTC.

This CDR3 reads CASSLAYPTGEGGYTF. CDR3 DNA sequence: TGTGCCAGCAGCTTAGCGTACCCGACAGGGGAAGGAGGCTACACCTTC. This rearrangement joins TRBV7-2 to TRBJ1-2, with TRBD1 matching 8 bases. The junction had 11 bases not matched to a gene; V was cut back by 0 bases and J by 8 bases. The germline V gene has CDR1 SGHTA and CDR2 FQGNSA. The CDR3 covers 16 residues.

V and J are TRBV7-2 and TRBJ2-7; 9 bases map to TRBD1. Germline lookup yields CDR1 SGHTA and CDR2 FQGNSA. The CDR3 is 15 amino acids. V was clipped by 6 bases and J by 5 bases; unmatched bases: 11. This CDR3 is CASSSAGTGRNEQYF. Here the CDR3 DNA reads TGTGCCAGCAGTTCCGCGGGGACAGGGAGGAACGAGCAGTACTTC.

The table lists this clonotype with a few counts. V is TRBV6-5 and J is TRBJ2-7; 7 nucleotides match TRBD1. Germline loops: CDR1 MNHEY, CDR2 SVGAGI. Losses at the gene ends were 2 bases for V and 6 bases for J; bases not matched to a gene: 4. The length of the CDR3 is 13 residues. This CDR3 reads CASSYGTDREQYF. CDR3 in DNA: TGTGCCAGCAGTTACGGGACAGACCGCGAGCAGTACTTC.

The chain is built from TRBV20-1 and TRBJ1-4; D unclear. Germline V CDR1 and CDR2: DFQATT, SNEGSKA (reference sequence). The CDR3 covers 13 residues. The V end lost 3 bases, the J end lost 0 bases, and 5 bases lay between the germline ends. CDR3 sequence (DNA): TGCAGTGCTAGCCTTACAACTAATGAAAAACTGTTTTTT. Translation: CSASLTTNEKLFF.

The V and J genes are TRBV6-2 or TRBV6-3 and TRBJ2-1, with D unresolved. Germline CDR1 MNHEY, CDR2 SVGEGT. The V end lost 5 bases, the J end lost 6 bases, and 20 bases lay between the germline ends. The CDR3 extends over 16 amino acids. The CDR3 sequence is CASSHKYVGKGNEQFF. The CDR3 DNA sequence: TGTGCCAGCAGTCATAAGTATGTAGGAAAAGGCAATGAGCAGTTCTTC.

The V and J genes are TRBV13 and TRBJ1-1, with 12 positions matching TRBD1. V lost 5 bases, J lost 4 bases, and 5 bases stayed unmatched. Looked up from germline, CDR1 is PRHDT and CDR2 is FYEKMQ (reference sequence). The CDR3 runs 15 residues. CDR3 bases: TGTGCCAGCAGCACGGGACAGGGGGCTCGCACTGAAGCTTTCTTT. Translation gives CASSTGQGARTEAFF.

The chain couples TRBV4-2 to TRBJ1-4; no clear D gene. The CDR3 extends over 16 amino acids. Germline CDR1 is LGHNA and CDR2 is YNFKEQ. The V end was cut by 4 bases, the J end by 5 bases, with 17 bases between. CDR3 nucleotide sequence: TGTGCCAGCAGCCCAGTCCAAGGTCCCAAAAATGAAAAACTGTTTTTT. Amino acid sequence: CASSPVQGPKNEKLFF.

The chain has TRBV4-2 and TRBJ2-7; D could derive from TRBD1 or TRBD2 (6 bases each). The germline gives CDR1 LGHNA, CDR2 YNFKEQ. Trimming cost V 1 base and J 9 bases, with 13 bases left between them. This CDR3 is built from 13 residues. Here the CDR3 reads CASSQALGGGQYF. The CDR3 nucleotides are TGTGCCAGCAGCCAAGCCCTCGGGGGCGGGCAGTACTTC.

The CDR3 coding sequence is TGTGCCAGCAGCTCGACCAGATTAGCACAAGCCGAGCAGTACTTC. Translating it yields CASSSTRLAQAEQYF. This chain links TRBV7-9 with TRBJ2-5; D gene ambiguous. The J call may be faulty, since TRBJ2-7 better matches the DNA end. There are 15 residues in the CDR3. Germline V CDR1 and CDR2: SEHNR, FQNEAQ (reference sequence).

The V call is TRBV28, the J call TRBJ1-4; TRBD1 aligns across 7 bases. Per the germline V gene, CDR1 is MDHEN and CDR2 is SYDVKM. J was trimmed by 7 bases and V by 0 bases; bases with no gene match: 8. CDR3 length: 16 amino acids. CDR3: CASSLWSAGGSEKLFF. The CDR3 DNA sequence: TGTGCCAGCAGTTTATGGTCGGCAGGGGGATCTGAAAAACTGTTTTTT.

A few counts support this clonotype. V usage is TRBV28 and J usage is TRBJ2-5; no firm D call. With 4 bases removed from V and 2 bases from J, the gap between germline ends came to 11 bases. Germline lookup yields CDR1 MDHEN and CDR2 SYDVKM. The CDR3 runs to 14 residues. CDR3 region: CASSSPQPQETQYF. The CDR3 region has the DNA TGTGCCAGCAGTTCCCCCCAGCCACAAGAGACCCAGTACTTC. The full variable domain, in which reference TRBV28 and TRBJ2-5 provide the parts outside the CDR3, is DVKVTQSSRYLVKRTGEKVFLECVQDMDHENMFWYRQDPGLGLRLIYFSYDVKMKEKGDIPEGYSVSREKKERFSLILESASTNQTSMYLCASSSPQPQETQYFGPGTRLLVL.

The V and J genes are TRBV29-1 and TRBJ1-2; D is undetermined. The germline V gene encodes CDR1 SQVTM and CDR2 ANQGSEA. V was shortened by 7 bases and J by 5 bases, with 11 bases between the two germline ends. The CDR3 length is 11 residues. CDR3 amino acids: CSAGGEYGYTF. CDR3 in DNA: TGCAGCGCTGGTGGGGAATATGGCTACACCTTC. Based on the CDR3 plus reference TRBV29-1 and TRBJ1-2, the full variable domain is SAVISQKPSRDICQRGTSLTIQCQVDSQVTMMFWYRQQPGQSLTLIATANQGSEATYESGFVIDKFPISRPNLTFSTLTVSNMSPEDSSIYLCSAGGEYGYTFGSGTRLTVV.